A selection of T cell receptor beta chains follows, all from one sample in a study of OX40 agonist ivuxolimab in advanced cancers. The repertoire was sequenced with immunoSEQ multiplex PCR; TCRdb's copy has only in-frame clones and lacks some. The profile shows 40,000 to 45,000 clones, about nine tenths of them singletons. This sample comprised CD4+ or CD8+ T cells sorted from blood, obtained in a trial of the OX40 agonist ivuxolimab. These TCRs come from an adult with an advanced solid tumor such as melanoma, head and neck, liver or kidney cancer. Each CDR3 is given with its conserved first and last residue. Fields, in order: CDR3 DNA, CDR3 protein, D gene, V gene, clone size, J gene. D genes are given only for firm matches. Not every row has a clone size; where given, it reads once, few, many or a size class.

TGCACCAGCAGCCAAACCTCTGTAACCCATGGGTACGAGCAGTACTTC | CTSSQTSVTHGYEQYF | . | TRBV1 | . | TRBJ2-7
TGTGCCAGCAGCAACAGGGTCAACACTGAAGCTTTCTTT | CASSNRVNTEAFF | . | TRBV14 | . | TRBJ1-1
TGTGCCAGCAGCTTCTCCCAGCGCTTCGACTATGGCTACACCTTC | CASSFSQRFDYGYTF | . | TRBV7-2 | . | TRBJ1-2
TGTGCCAGCAGCCTGGAGAATGAAAAACTGTTTTTT | CASSLENEKLFF | . | TRBV4-2 | few | TRBJ1-4
TGCGCCAGCAGCTTGAACAGGGGAGGCGAGCAGTACTTC | CASSLNRGGEQYF | . | TRBV5-1 | few | TRBJ2-7
TGCGCCAGCAGCCAAGGGGCGGGGGGGACCTACGAGCAGTACTTC | CASSQGAGGTYEQYF | TRBD2 | TRBV4-1 | few | TRBJ2-7
TGTGCCAGCAGTTTTGGTCTTTACGAGCAGTACTTC | CASSFGLYEQYF | . | TRBV28 | . | TRBJ2-7
TGTGCCAGCAGTGAGTCAGGGCGCTATGGCTACACCTTC | CASSESGRYGYTF | . | TRBV6-4 | . | TRBJ1-2
TGTGCCAGCAGTCCTCCGGACGGTCTCACAGATACGCAGTATTTT | CASSPPDGLTDTQYF | . | TRBV28 | few | TRBJ2-3
TGCGCCAGCAGCCAAGATCTTTGGGAGGCCCAGTACTTC | CASSQDLWEAQYF | . | TRBV4-1 | . | TRBJ2-5
TGTGCCAGTAGTATTGGTCTTCGCAGGGGGCAAGAGACCCAGTACTTC | CASSIGLRRGQETQYF | TRBD1 | TRBV19 | . | TRBJ2-5
TGTGCCAGCGCTCCTACTAGCGGGAAGAACAATGAGCAGTTCTTC | CASAPTSGKNNEQFF | TRBD2 | TRBV7-3 | . | TRBJ2-1
TGTGCCAGCAGCTTAGGCGGGAGTTCAGATACGCAGTATTTT | CASSLGGSSDTQYF | TRBD2 | TRBV11-2 | once | TRBJ2-3
TGTGCCAGCAGGCCGTCCACGGATGGGGCTGAAGCTTTCTTT | CASRPSTDGAEAFF | . | TRBV6-5 | few | TRBJ1-1
TGTGCCAGCAGCCCAGGCAGACTAGCGGGACGGGAGACCCAGTACTTC | CASSPGRLAGRETQYF | TRBD2 | TRBV11-3 | . | TRBJ2-5
TGTGCCAGCAAGGGGCAGGGGAACACTGAAGCTTTCTTT | CASKGQGNTEAFF | . | TRBV10-3 | . | TRBJ1-1
TGTGCCAGCAGCCAAGGAACAGGGGGTAATGGCTACACCTTC | CASSQGTGGNGYTF | TRBD1 | TRBV14 | . | TRBJ1-2
TGTGCCAGCAGCCGACTAGCGGGATTACAGTACTTC | CASSRLAGLQYF | TRBD2 | TRBV14 | . | TRBJ2-7
TGTGCCAGCAGTACCGATCTAGTCCCCAATGAGCAGTTCTTC | CASSTDLVPNEQFF | . | TRBV27 | . | TRBJ2-1
TGTGCCAGCAGCGTAGGGCCCGCGAGCAATCAGCCCCAGCATTTT | CASSVGPASNQPQHF | . | TRBV9 | . | TRBJ1-5
TGTGCCAGCAGTGAATCTATAAGGGGGGGAGGGACCCAGTACTTC | CASSESIRGGGTQYF | . | TRBV25-1 | . | TRBJ2-5
TGTGCCAGCAGCGTAGTAGGACTCGGAGGGGCCGAGCAGTACTTC | CASSVVGLGGAEQYF | . | TRBV9 | . | TRBJ2-7
TGCAGCGTTGAGCGCCCTTCTCACGGTATGCAGTTCTTC | CSVERPSHGMQFF | . | TRBV29-1 | . | TRBJ2-1
TGTGCCAGTAGTATAGGACTAGCGGGAGCCGCTGAGCAGTTCTTC | CASSIGLAGAAEQFF | TRBD2 | TRBV19 | . | TRBJ2-1
TGTGCCAGCAGTTCCCAGGGGGTTGGAGCTTTCTTT | CASSSQGVGAFF | TRBD1 | TRBV2 | . | TRBJ1-1
TGTGCCAGCAGTGAAATCCACCCCGCTGATGAGCAGTTCTTC | CASSEIHPADEQFF | . | TRBV6-1 | . | TRBJ2-1
TGTGCCAGCTCAAATTGGGGGGGGCCCATGAACACTGAAGCTTTCTTT | CASSNWGGPMNTEAFF | . | TRBV5-4 | . | TRBJ1-1
TGTGCCAGCAGTTCAGGGGGCACTAATGAAAAACTGTTTTTT | CASSSGGTNEKLFF | TRBD1 | TRBV2 | . | TRBJ1-4
TGCGCCAGCAGCTTGAGCTTAACGGGCCTCTCGAACTCCTACGAGCAGTACTTC | CASSLSLTGLSNSYEQYF | . | TRBV5-1 | . | TRBJ2-7
TGTGCCAGCTCACCTGAGGCCAGAAAGAGGGACAATGAGCAGTTCTTC | CASSPEARKRDNEQFF | . | TRBV18 | . | TRBJ2-1
TGCGCCAGCAGCCTACGGACTGACAATGAGCAGTTCTTC | CASSLRTDNEQFF | . | TRBV5-1 | once | TRBJ2-1
TGTGCCAGCGGGCCCTTAGCGGGAGGTACCGGGGAGCTGTTTTTT | CASGPLAGGTGELFF | TRBD2 | TRBV9 | . | TRBJ2-2
TGTGCCAGCAGTGGGGGGGCAACTGAAGCTTTCTTT | CASSGGATEAFF | . | TRBV6-1 | . | TRBJ1-1
TGTGCCAGCAGCTCCGGGACTAGCGGGAGTGCGGTCTACGAGCAGTACTTC | CASSSGTSGSAVYEQYF | TRBD2 | TRBV7-9 | . | TRBJ2-7
TGTGCCAGCAGCCGCATTGGGCCCCAGCATTTT | CASSRIGPQHF | . | TRBV28 | few | TRBJ1-5
TGTGCCAGCAGCTTGGGACAGGTTAGCAATGAGCAGTTCTTC | CASSLGQVSNEQFF | TRBD1 | TRBV7-9 | . | TRBJ2-1
TGTGCCTGGAGTAGACAGGAAAATCAGCCCCAGCATTTT | CAWSRQENQPQHF | . | TRBV30 | . | TRBJ1-5
TGTGCCAGCAGGACCGGGACGGACCAAGAGACCCAGTACTTC | CASRTGTDQETQYF | . | TRBV2 | . | TRBJ2-5
TGCAGCGTTGGGACAGGGGTCGCTGAAGCTTTCTTT | CSVGTGVAEAFF | TRBD1 | TRBV29-1 | once | TRBJ1-1
TGCGCCAGCAGCCAAGATCTGGTTCCCAAAAACATTCAGTACTTC | CASSQDLVPKNIQYF | . | TRBV4-1 | . | TRBJ2-4
TGTGCCAGCAGCTTAAACTCTCTAGCGGGCGATGAGCAGTTCTTC | CASSLNSLAGDEQFF | TRBD2 | TRBV7-3 | . | TRBJ2-1
TGTGCCAGCAGTTTAAGACTCCCACCGGACGCTTTCTTT | CASSLRLPPDAFF | . | TRBV28 | few | TRBJ1-1
TGTGCCAGCAGCATTGGGAGGGAGGAACAGTACTTC | CASSIGREEQYF | TRBD2 | TRBV5-5 | . | TRBJ2-7
TGTGCCAGCTCACCATCGGGGCAGAACACCGGGGAGCTGTTTTTT | CASSPSGQNTGELFF | . | TRBV18 | . | TRBJ2-2
TGTGCCAGCAGCTCGCCGGGGCCGAGGGGAGATGGCTACACCTTC | CASSSPGPRGDGYTF | . | TRBV5-4 | . | TRBJ1-2
TGCGCCAGCAGCCCATGGGCACGGGGGGCGGGCCACACCGGGGAGCTGTTTTTT | CASSPWARGAGHTGELFF | . | TRBV4-1 | . | TRBJ2-2
TGCGCCAGCAGCCAAGATGTACCCCGGGAGCGGATCTACAATGAGCAGTTCTTC | CASSQDVPRERIYNEQFF | . | TRBV4-1 | . | TRBJ2-1
TGTGCCAGCAGCCCTGGACAGGCCCGAGAGACCCAGTACTTC | CASSPGQARETQYF | TRBD1 | TRBV5-8 | . | TRBJ2-5
TGTGCCAGCAGCTCCTCAGGGGGCCTTAATGAAAAACTGTTTTTT | CASSSSGGLNEKLFF | TRBD1 | TRBV7-6 | . | TRBJ1-4